These 24 T cell receptor beta chains came from one sample sequenced in a study of human thymus T cells. The method was immunoSEQ multiplex PCR; TCRdb's version includes in-frame clones alone and lacks a portion of them. The repertoire holds about 78,000 clones, with just over 95% as singletons. Resections were taken during corrective heart surgery, and the thymus tissue came from these. The sample taken for sequencing was thymus tissue. The receptors shown here come from a boy younger than two with a congenital heart defect but otherwise immunologically healthy.

The CDR3 region is CASSLWTRNYTQYF. The CDR3 DNA is TGTGCCAGCAGCTTATGGACTAGAAACTATACGCAGTATTTT. The rearrangement uses TRBV7-2 and TRBJ2-3; 7 positions match TRBD2. Trimming removed 2 bases from V and 7 bases from J; junction bases left unmatched: 6. This CDR3 comprises 14 residues. CDR1 and CDR2 (germline): SGHTA, FQGNSA.

This rearrangement joins TRBV7-9 to TRBJ1-3; D is ambiguous. V lost 5 bases and J 2 bases, leaving 16 bases between the germline ends. This CDR3 is built from 16 residues. Germline loops: CDR1 SEHNR, CDR2 FQNEAQ (reference sequence). Here the CDR3 reads CASSRLVGKTGNTIYF. The DNA of the CDR3 is TGTGCCAGCAGCCGCCTAGTCGGAAAAACTGGAAACACCATATATTTT.

V gene TRBV5-1 combines with J gene TRBJ2-4; D is ambiguous. The CDR3 extends over 14 amino acids. Germline V gives CDR1 SGHRS, CDR2 YFSETQ. The germline V and J ends were trimmed by 0 bases and 7 bases, with 11 bases remaining between them. The CDR3 region has the DNA TGCGCCAGCAGCTTGGCCGCCCGGCAGAACATTCAGTACTTC. This codes for CASSLAARQNIQYF.

The chain links TRBV25-1 to TRBJ2-5; a weak D match, TRBD1 (5 bases). The J call may not be correct, given that the DNA end is closer to TRBJ2-7. The CDR3 is 13 amino acids. Germline values: CDR1 MGHDK, CDR2 SYGVNS. The CDR3 DNA reads as TGTGCCAGCAGTGATCGACAGACCTACGAGCAGTACTTC. This sequence encodes CASSDRQTYEQYF.

This chain links TRBV29-1 with TRBJ1-2; D perhaps matches TRBD1 (6 bases). This CDR3 comprises 14 residues. The V gene's germline CDR1 is SQVTM and CDR2 ANQGSEA. With 4 bases removed from V and 1 base from J, the gap between germline ends came to 13 bases. CDR3 DNA: TGCAGCGTTGTTGGGACAAGCCTTAACTATGGCTACACCTTC. Its translation: CSVVGTSLNYGYTF.

The chain uses TRBV14 and TRBJ1-1, with 7 bases that match TRBD1. The CDR3 is made up of 13 amino acids. Trimming removed 4 bases from V and 1 base from J; junction bases left unmatched: 0. In germline, CDR1 is SGHDN, CDR2 FVKESK. The CDR3 coding sequence is TGTGCCAGCAGCCGACAGGGGAACACTGAAGCTTTCTTT. This encodes CASSRQGNTEAFF.

The rearrangement uses TRBV5-1 and TRBJ2-6, with D perhaps matching TRBD2 (5 bases). Germline CDR1 and CDR2: SGHRS and YFSETQ. CDR3 length: 16 amino acids. Trimming removed 0 bases at V and 1 base at J, with 8 bases between. The CDR3 loop is CASSLGETSGANVLTF. CDR3 nucleotide sequence: TGCGCCAGCAGCTTGGGGGAGACGTCTGGGGCCAACGTCCTGACTTTC.

The rearrangement joins TRBV5-1 to TRBJ2-3; D is undetermined. Germline V gene sequence: CDR1 SGHRS, CDR2 YFSETQ. CDR3 length: 15 amino acids. Trimming pared 3 bases from V and 7 bases from J, leaving 18 bases between. The CDR3 loop is CASSSPGRRGNTQYF. In nucleotides, the CDR3 is TGCGCCAGCAGCTCCCCTGGCCGGCGAGGAAATACGCAGTATTTT.

The V call is TRBV10-2, the J call TRBJ2-7; D not certain. Germline V gives CDR1 WSHSY, CDR2 SAAADI. V shed 5 bases and J shed 2 bases, with 13 bases lying between them. The CDR3 is 14 residues long. The CDR3 sequence: CASSTFELAYEQYF. The CDR3 nucleotides are TGCGCCAGCAGTACTTTTGAGCTCGCCTACGAGCAGTACTTC.

The chain is built from TRBV6-1 and TRBJ1-6; D gene ambiguous. The CDR3 has 15 residues. In germline, CDR1 is MNHNS, CDR2 SASEGT. Trimming took 4 bases from V and 7 from J, leaving 14 bases between them. The CDR3 sequence is CASSAPMGSNSPLHF. CDR3 nucleotides: TGTGCCAGCAGTGCCCCCATGGGTAGCAATTCACCCCTCCACTTT.

This chain links TRBV6-5 with TRBJ2-5; 14 bases are a match to TRBD2. Germline values: CDR1 MNHEY, CDR2 SVGAGI. Trimming cost V 4 bases and J 5 bases; bases outside gene matches: 6. The CDR3 runs to 16 residues. The CDR3 sequence is CASSSGLAGGRETQYF. CDR3 DNA: TGTGCCAGCAGTTCAGGACTAGCGGGAGGAAGGGAGACCCAGTACTTC.

The chain recombines TRBV29-1 with TRBJ2-7, with D perhaps matching TRBD1 (5 bases). With 4 bases removed from V and 5 bases from J, the gap between germline ends came to 15 bases. Looked up from germline, CDR1 is SQVTM and CDR2 is ANQGSEA. This CDR3 contains 13 residues. This CDR3 is CSVVAGRSHEQYF. CDR3 coding DNA: TGCAGCGTTGTAGCAGGGCGAAGCCACGAGCAGTACTTC.

The V and J genes are TRBV27 and TRBJ2-7, with D possibly matching TRBD1 (6 bases). Germline V lookup: CDR1 MNHEY, CDR2 SMNVEV (reference sequence). The CDR3 loop spans 16 amino acids. V gave up 8 bases and J gave up 4 bases, with 24 bases separating them. The CDR3: CASSLTGIFMEYEQYF. In DNA form, the CDR3 reads TGTGCCAGCTCACTAACAGGGATTTTTATGGAGTACGAGCAGTACTTC.

The chain employs TRBV2 and TRBJ1-4, with D possibly matching TRBD1 (5 bases). The V end lost 7 bases, the J end lost 0 bases, and 12 bases lay between the germline ends. This CDR3 has 15 amino acids. Germline V CDR1 and CDR2: SNHLY, FYNNEI. CDR3 protein: CASTPGKATNEKLFF. DNA for the CDR3: TGTGCCAGCACCCCAGGGAAAGCAACTAATGAAAAACTGTTTTTT.

The V gene is TRBV9, the J gene TRBJ2-5; D uncertain. The V end lost 4 bases, the J end lost 1 base, and 11 bases lay between the germline ends. The germline V gene has CDR1 SGDLS and CDR2 YYNGEE. The CDR3 is 14 residues long. CDR3 region: CASSPGPSQETQYF. CDR3 sequence (DNA): TGTGCCAGCAGCCCCGGACCGAGCCAAGAGACCCAGTACTTC.

The V call is TRBV2, the J call TRBJ1-2; D call uncertain. Trimming cost V 5 bases and J 3 bases, with 10 bases left between them. Looked up from germline, CDR1 is SNHLY and CDR2 is FYNNEI. This CDR3 is 13 amino acids long. DNA of the CDR3: TGTGCCAGCAGTAGGAGGGAGGACTATGGCTACACCTTC. Translated, it gives CASSRREDYGYTF.

The genes are TRBV5-1 and TRBJ2-2; D gene unclear. V lost 1 base and J lost 4, with 11 bases in between. Germline CDR1 SGHRS, CDR2 YFSETQ. The CDR3 is 15 residues long. CDR3 bases: TGCGCCAGCAGCTTGTCTGGGCCGGGCACCGGGGAGCTGTTTTTT. Protein product: CASSLSGPGTGELFF.

The V gene is TRBV6-6, the J gene TRBJ1-1; TRBD1 aligns across 7 bases. The CDR3 contains 15 residues. The germline gives CDR1 MNHNY, CDR2 SVGAGI (reference sequence). J lost 7 bases, V lost 4 bases, and 12 bases had no gene match. The CDR3 bases are TGTGCCAGCAGTTCACGGACAGGCCCGAAGGGTGAAGCTTTCTTT. This gives the protein CASSSRTGPKGEAFF.

The rearrangement links TRBV27 to TRBJ2-1, with D uncertain. Trimming cost V 6 bases and J 5 bases, with 11 bases left between them. CDR3 length: 13 residues. Per the germline V gene, CDR1 is MNHEY and CDR2 is SMNVEV (reference sequence). The CDR3 nucleotides are TGTGCCAGCAGCCCAGGATCGCACAATGAGCAGTTCTTC. This codes for CASSPGSHNEQFF.

J is TRBJ2-3 and V is TRBV11-3; 8 bases agree with TRBD2. V was clipped by 2 bases and J by 4 bases; unmatched bases: 8. Germline V gene lookup returns CDR1 SGHNT and CDR2 YENEEA. CDR3 length equals 16 residues. The CDR3 DNA is TGTGCCAGCAGCTTAATAGGGCCGGGGGGGGCAGATACGCAGTATTTT. Translated, it gives CASSLIGPGGADTQYF.

J is TRBJ1-2 and V is TRBV7-6; 7 nucleotides agree with TRBD1. CDR1 is SGHVS, CDR2 FNYEAQ, per germline. This CDR3 spans 15 amino acids. V dropped 6 bases and J dropped 0; count of bases not matched to a gene: 7. CDR3 sequence reads: CASSTDRDSNYGYTF. The CDR3 coding sequence is TGTGCCAGCAGTACTGACAGGGACTCTAACTATGGCTACACCTTC.

In its sample, this clone was seen once. This sequence joins TRBV10-3 and TRBJ2-3; no definite D call. This CDR3 is 11 amino acids long. The V gene lost 11 bases and the J gene lost 4 bases, with 10 bases spanning the gap. Germline V gives CDR1 ENHRY, CDR2 SYGVKD. The chain's CDR3 is CAPLGADTQYF. The DNA of the CDR3 is TGTGCCCCTCTGGGCGCAGATACGCAGTATTTT.

The gene calls are TRBV7-8 and TRBJ2-7, with 9 bases that match TRBD1. In germline, CDR1 is SGHVS, CDR2 FQNEAQ. The CDR3 covers 15 residues. Trimming took 5 bases from V and 3 from J; bases not matched to a gene: 8. The DNA for the CDR3 is TGTGCCAGCAGCATTTCCGGGACAGGGAACTACGAGCAGTACTTC. Translation: CASSISGTGNYEQYF.

The chain combines TRBV25-1 with TRBJ2-2; 7 bases are shared with TRBD2. The J segment lost 6 bases and the V segment lost 9 bases, leaving 7 bases of the junction unmatched. This CDR3 spans 13 amino acids. Germline loops: CDR1 MGHDK, CDR2 SYGVNS. CDR3 protein: CASLGAGAGELFF. The CDR3, as DNA: TGTGCCAGTTTAGGGGCGGGAGCCGGGGAGCTGTTTTTT.